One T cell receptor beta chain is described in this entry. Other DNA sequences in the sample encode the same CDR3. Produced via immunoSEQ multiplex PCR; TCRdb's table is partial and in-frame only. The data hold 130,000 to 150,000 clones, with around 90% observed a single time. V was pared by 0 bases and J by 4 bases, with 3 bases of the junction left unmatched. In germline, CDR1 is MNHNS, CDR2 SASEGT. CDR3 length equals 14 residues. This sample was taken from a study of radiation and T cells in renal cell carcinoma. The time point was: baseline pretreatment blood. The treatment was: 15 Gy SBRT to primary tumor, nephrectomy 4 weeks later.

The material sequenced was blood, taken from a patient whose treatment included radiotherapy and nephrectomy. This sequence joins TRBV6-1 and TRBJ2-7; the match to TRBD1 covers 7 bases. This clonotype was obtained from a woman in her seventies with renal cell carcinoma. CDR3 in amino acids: CASSEALRGYEQYF. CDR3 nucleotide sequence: TGTGCCAGCAGTGAAGCGCTCAGGGGGTACGAGCAGTACTTC.